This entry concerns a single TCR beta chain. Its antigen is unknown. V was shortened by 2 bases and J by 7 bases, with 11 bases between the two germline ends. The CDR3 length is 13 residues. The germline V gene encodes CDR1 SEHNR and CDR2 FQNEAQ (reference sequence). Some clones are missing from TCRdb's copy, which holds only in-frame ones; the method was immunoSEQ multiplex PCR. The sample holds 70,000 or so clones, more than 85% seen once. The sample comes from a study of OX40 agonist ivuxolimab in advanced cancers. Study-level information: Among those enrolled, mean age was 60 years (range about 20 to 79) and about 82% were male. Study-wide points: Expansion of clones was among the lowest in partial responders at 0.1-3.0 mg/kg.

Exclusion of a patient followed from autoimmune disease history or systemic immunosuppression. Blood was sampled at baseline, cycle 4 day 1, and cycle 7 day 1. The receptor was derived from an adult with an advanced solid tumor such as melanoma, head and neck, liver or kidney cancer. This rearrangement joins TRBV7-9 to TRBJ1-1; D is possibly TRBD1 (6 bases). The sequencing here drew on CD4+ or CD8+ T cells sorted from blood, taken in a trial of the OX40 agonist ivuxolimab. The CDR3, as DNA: TGTGCCAGCAGCTTACCGGGGACACTTGAAGCTTTCTTT. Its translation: CASSLPGTLEAFF.